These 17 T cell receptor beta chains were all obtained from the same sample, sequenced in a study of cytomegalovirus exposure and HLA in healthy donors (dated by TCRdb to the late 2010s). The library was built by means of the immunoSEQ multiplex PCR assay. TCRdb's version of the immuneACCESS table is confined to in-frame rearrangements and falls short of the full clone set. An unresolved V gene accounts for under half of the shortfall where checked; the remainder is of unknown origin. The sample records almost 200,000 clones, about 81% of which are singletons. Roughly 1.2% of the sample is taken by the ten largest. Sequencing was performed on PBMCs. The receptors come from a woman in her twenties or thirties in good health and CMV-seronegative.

As DNA, the CDR3 is TGCAGCGTGAGGTTTTCAGATACGCAGTATTTT. This gives the protein CSVRFSDTQYF. The rearrangement uses TRBV29-1 and TRBJ2-3; no clear D gene. Germline lookup yields CDR1 SQVTM and CDR2 ANQGSEA. Trimming left V 6 bases short and J 4 bases short, with 8 bases between. The CDR3 runs to 11 residues.

The CDR3 nucleotides read TGTGCCAGCAGCTTTCCCTGGACAGGGGGCGGCATTCAGTACTTC. Protein product: CASSFPWTGGGIQYF. The genes are TRBV7-9 and TRBJ2-4, with 11 bases aligning to TRBD1. The CDR3 runs to 15 residues. The V segment lost 3 bases and the J segment 9 bases; nucleotides outside the gene matches: 7. Germline V gives CDR1 SEHNR, CDR2 FQNEAQ (reference sequence).

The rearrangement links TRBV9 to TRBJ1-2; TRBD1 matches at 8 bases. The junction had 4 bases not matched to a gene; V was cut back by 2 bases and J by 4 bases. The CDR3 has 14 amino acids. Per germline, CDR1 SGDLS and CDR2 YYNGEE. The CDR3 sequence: CASSVDRGSYGYTF. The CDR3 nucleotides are TGTGCCAGCAGCGTTGACAGGGGATCCTATGGCTACACCTTC.

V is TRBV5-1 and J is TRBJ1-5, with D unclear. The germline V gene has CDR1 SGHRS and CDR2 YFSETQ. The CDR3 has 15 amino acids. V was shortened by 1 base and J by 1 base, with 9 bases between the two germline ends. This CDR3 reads CASSLSGRSNQPQHF. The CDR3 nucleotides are TGCGCCAGCAGCTTGTCAGGTAGGAGCAATCAGCCCCAGCATTTT.

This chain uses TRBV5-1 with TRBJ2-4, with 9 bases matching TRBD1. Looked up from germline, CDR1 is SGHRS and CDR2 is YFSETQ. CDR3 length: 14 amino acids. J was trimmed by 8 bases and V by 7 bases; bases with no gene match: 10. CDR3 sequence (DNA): TGCGCCAGCGCGCCTGAACAGGGGGCTGACATTCAGTACTTC. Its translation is CASAPEQGADIQYF.

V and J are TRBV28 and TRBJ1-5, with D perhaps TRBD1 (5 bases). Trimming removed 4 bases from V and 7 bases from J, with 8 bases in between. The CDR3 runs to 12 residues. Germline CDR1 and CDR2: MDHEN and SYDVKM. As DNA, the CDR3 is TGTGCCAGCAGTTATGGACAACAGCCCCAGCATTTT. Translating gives CASSYGQQPQHF. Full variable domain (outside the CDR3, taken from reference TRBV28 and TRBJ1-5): DVKVTQSSRYLVKRTGEKVFLECVQDMDHENMFWYRQDPGLGLRLIYFSYDVKMKEKGDIPEGYSVSREKKERFSLILESASTNQTSMYLCASSYGQQPQHFGDGTRLSIL.

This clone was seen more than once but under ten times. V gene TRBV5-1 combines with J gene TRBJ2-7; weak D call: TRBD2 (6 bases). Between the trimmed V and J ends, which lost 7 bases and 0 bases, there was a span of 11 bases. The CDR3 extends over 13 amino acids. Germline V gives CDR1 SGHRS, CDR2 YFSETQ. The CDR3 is CASGLLSSYEQYF. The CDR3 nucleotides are TGCGCCAGCGGACTACTGAGCTCCTACGAGCAGTACTTC. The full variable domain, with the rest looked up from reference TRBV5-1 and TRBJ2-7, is KAGVTQTPRYLIKTRGQQVTLSCSPISGHRSVSWYQQTPGQGLQFLFEYFSETQRNKGNFPGRFSGRQFSNSRSEMNVSTLELGDSALYLCASGLLSSYEQYFGPGTRLTVT.

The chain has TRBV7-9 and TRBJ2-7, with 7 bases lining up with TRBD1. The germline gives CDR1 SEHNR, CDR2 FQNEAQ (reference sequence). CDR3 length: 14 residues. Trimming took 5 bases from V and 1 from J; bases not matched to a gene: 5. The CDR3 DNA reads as TGTGCCAGCAGCGGAGAGGGACAGTCCTACGAGCAGTACTTC. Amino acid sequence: CASSGEGQSYEQYF.

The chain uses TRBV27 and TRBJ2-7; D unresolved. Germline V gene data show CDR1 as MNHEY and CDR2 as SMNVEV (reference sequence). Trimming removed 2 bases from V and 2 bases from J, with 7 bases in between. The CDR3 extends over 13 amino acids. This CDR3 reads CASSLSLTYEQYF. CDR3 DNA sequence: TGTGCCAGCAGTTTAAGCCTCACCTACGAGCAGTACTTC.

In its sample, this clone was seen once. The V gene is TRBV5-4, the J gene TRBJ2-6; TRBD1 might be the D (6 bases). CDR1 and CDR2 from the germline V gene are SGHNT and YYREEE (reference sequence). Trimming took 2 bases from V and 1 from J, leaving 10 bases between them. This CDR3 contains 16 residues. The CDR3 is CASSLDRLSGANVLTF. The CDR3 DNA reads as TGTGCCAGCAGCTTAGACAGGCTTTCTGGGGCCAACGTCCTGACTTTC.

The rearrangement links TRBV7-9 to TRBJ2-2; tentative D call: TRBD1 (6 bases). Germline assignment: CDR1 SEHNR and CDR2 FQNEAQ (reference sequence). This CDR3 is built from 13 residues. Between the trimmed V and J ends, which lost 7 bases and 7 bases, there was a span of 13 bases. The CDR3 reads CASTDRPIGELFF. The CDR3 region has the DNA TGTGCCAGCACTGACAGGCCGATCGGGGAGCTGTTTTTT.

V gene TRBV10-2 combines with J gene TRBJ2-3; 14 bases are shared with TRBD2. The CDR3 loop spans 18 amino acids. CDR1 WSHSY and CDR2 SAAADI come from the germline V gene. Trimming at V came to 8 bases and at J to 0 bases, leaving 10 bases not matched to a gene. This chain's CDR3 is CASLGLAGEALSTDTQYF. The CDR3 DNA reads TGCGCCAGCTTGGGACTAGCGGGAGAGGCCCTAAGCACAGATACGCAGTATTTT.

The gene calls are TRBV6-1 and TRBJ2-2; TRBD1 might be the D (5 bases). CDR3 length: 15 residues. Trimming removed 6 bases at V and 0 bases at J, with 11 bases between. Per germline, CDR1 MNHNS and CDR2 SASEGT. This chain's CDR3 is CASRLQDPNTGELFF. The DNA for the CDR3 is TGTGCCAGCAGGTTACAGGACCCGAACACCGGGGAGCTGTTTTTT.

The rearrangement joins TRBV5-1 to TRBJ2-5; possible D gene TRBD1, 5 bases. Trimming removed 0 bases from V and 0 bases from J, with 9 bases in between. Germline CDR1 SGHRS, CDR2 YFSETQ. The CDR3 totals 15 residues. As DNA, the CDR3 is TGCGCCAGCAGCTTGGCAGGGCAGAACCAAGAGACCCAGTACTTC. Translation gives CASSLAGQNQETQYF.

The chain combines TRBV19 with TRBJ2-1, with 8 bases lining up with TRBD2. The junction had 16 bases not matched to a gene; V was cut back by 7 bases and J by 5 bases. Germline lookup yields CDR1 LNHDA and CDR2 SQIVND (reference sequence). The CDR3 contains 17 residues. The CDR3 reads CASTPPLGLGGHNEQFF. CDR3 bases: TGTGCCAGTACCCCCCCGTTGGGACTAGGTGGACACAATGAGCAGTTCTTC.

Written as DNA, the CDR3 is TGCAGCGTTGAAGATAACACAGGGGGCTCCTACAATGAGCAGTTCTTC. Its protein is CSVEDNTGGSYNEQFF. The V call is TRBV29-1, the J call TRBJ2-1; 8 nucleotides align to TRBD1. The CDR3 spans 16 residues. Trimming removed 0 bases from V and 0 bases from J; junction bases left unmatched: 4. Looked up from germline, CDR1 is SQVTM and CDR2 is ANQGSEA.

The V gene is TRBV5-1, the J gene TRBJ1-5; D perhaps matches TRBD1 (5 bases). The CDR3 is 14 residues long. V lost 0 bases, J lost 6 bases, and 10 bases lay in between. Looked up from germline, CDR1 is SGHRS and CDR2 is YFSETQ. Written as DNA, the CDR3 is TGCGCCAGCAGCTTGGCCGGAGGGACTCAGCCCCAGCATTTT. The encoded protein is CASSLAGGTQPQHF.